What follows describes a single TCR beta chain. Its specificity is not known. The method was immunoSEQ multiplex PCR; TCRdb's version includes in-frame clones alone and lacks a portion of them. The sample has about 1.5 million clones, about 98% seen once. The data were taken from a study of shared clonotypes between healthy human individuals. Study at large: Researchers assigned three CD4 naive, three CD4 memory, two CD8 naive and one CD8 memory plate to each donor.

Germline V lookup: CDR1 MNHEY, CDR2 SVGAGI. This CDR3 region has 15 residues. Unmatched junction bases numbered 9, after V lost 6 bases and J lost 2 bases. Study results and caveats: Genetic and exposure-history diversity was limited by the few donors. Generally, naive subsets (rather than memory subsets) showed larger estimated richness. Unshared clonotypes carried lower generation probabilities than those common to all four donors.

This clonotype was sampled from a man younger than 45 in good health. This sequence joins TRBV6-5 and TRBJ2-5, with 7 bases lining up with TRBD2. Input material: naive CD4+ T cells sorted from blood. Subset described: CD45RA+ positively selected. CDR3: CASRRVAGTQETQYF. Here the CDR3 DNA reads TGTGCCAGCAGAAGGGTAGCGGGTACACAAGAGACCCAGTACTTC.